This record concerns one T cell receptor beta chain sequence. Its matching antigen is unknown. Sequenced by immunoSEQ multiplex PCR; TCRdb stores in-frame clones only, minus some. The sample includes over 95,000 clones, more than 85% seen only once; the top ten take roughly 4.5%. This specimen belongs to a study of T cell responses to AZD1222 COVID-19 vaccine. The germline V gene has CDR1 SGDLS and CDR2 YYNGEE. V lost 2 bases and J lost 4; bases outside the gene matches: 5. This CDR3 contains 14 residues. General study findings and limits: Repertoires were obtained only post-peak T cell response.

This specimen consisted of peripheral blood, obtained on day 0 of AZD1222 vaccination. The chain recombines TRBV9 with TRBJ1-2; 7 bases are shared with TRBD1. This TCR derives from an adult in good health. For the CDR3, the DNA is TGTGCCAGCAGCGTCGGGGAGGGGGCCTATGGCTACACCTTC. This gives the protein CASSVGEGAYGYTF.